This T cell receptor (beta chain) was retrieved from a study of blood T cell repertoires in COVID-19. Study-wide context: Specimens from acute and convalescent COVID-19 originated in the United States, Italy and Spain. The analysed material was cDNA or gDNA that came from T cells, B-cell-depleted T cells, or PBMCs.

V lost 7 bases and J lost 4, with 10 bases in between. The CDR3 has 13 amino acids. Germline CDR1 is SGHTA and CDR2 is FQGNSA. This clone was detected only once. Per the original methods: Amplification from reference gene primers served as the basis for estimated nucleated cell counts. Produced via immunoSEQ multiplex PCR; TCRdb's table is partial and in-frame only. V and J calls and clone size follow that table, whereas D and trimming were derived from the DNA. The sample includes tens of thousands of clones, over 75% seen only once; the top ten take 29%. This sequence originates from a woman of 80 years or more with active or convalescent COVID-19. The material sequenced was peripheral blood. The rearrangement joins TRBV7-2 to TRBJ2-2; the D is unclear. The CDR3 sequence is CASNRLFTGELFF. CDR3 in DNA: TGTGCCAGCAACCGACTTTTCACCGGGGAGCTGTTTTTT.